A single sample gave rise to the 4 T cell receptor beta chains below, sequenced in a study of vaccination effects on CD4 cells after COVID-19. This table comes from immunoSEQ multiplex PCR, and its TCRdb copy is limited to in-frame clones, with some not included. The sample lists about 64,000 clones, approximately 70% occurring once. No antigen is known for these receptors. Once cultured for 10 to 11 days, the cells underwent separation to obtain CD4+ T cells. The source was CD4+ T cells from PBMCs cultured without peptide, collected before COVID-19 vaccination. These receptors were collected from a human donor who had a prior SARS-CoV-2 infection.

J is TRBJ2-5 and V is TRBV7-9, with D possibly TRBD2 on 6 matching bases. The CDR3 covers 13 residues. V gave up 3 bases and J gave up 7 bases, with 12 bases separating them. Germline loops: CDR1 SEHNR, CDR2 FQNEAQ (reference sequence). The CDR3 DNA reads as TGTGCCAGCAGCTTCCCGGGGGTTGGGACCCAGTACTTC. Protein product: CASSFPGVGTQYF.

The genes are TRBV15 and TRBJ2-2, with 10 bases matching TRBD1. Germline CDR1 reads LNHNV; CDR2 reads YYDKDF (reference sequence). Losses at the gene ends were 0 bases for V and 3 bases for J; bases not matched to a gene: 10. The CDR3 length is 19 residues. DNA of the CDR3: TGTGCCACCAGCAGAGAGGAGACAGGGGGCCGATGGGACACCGGGGAGCTGTTTTTT. Amino acid sequence: CATSREETGGRWDTGELFF. Based on the CDR3 plus reference TRBV15 and TRBJ2-2, the full variable domain is DAMVIQNPRYQVTQFGKPVTLSCSQTLNHNVMYWYQQKSSQAPKLLFHYYDKDFNNEADTPDNFQSRRPNTSFCFLDIRSPGLGDTAMYLCATSREETGGRWDTGELFFGEGSRLTVL.

The rearrangement uses TRBV24-1 and TRBJ2-3, with 10 bases aligning to TRBD1. The CDR3 contains 15 residues. CDR1 is KGHDR, CDR2 SFDVKD, per germline. The ends lost 3 bases at V and 4 bases at J; junction bases unmatched: 3. CDR3 region: CATSDETGGADTQYF. The CDR3 DNA follows: TGTGCCACCAGTGATGAGACAGGGGGCGCAGATACGCAGTATTTT.

This sequence joins TRBV20-1 and TRBJ2-3; TRBD2 aligns across 10 bases. The CDR3 loop spans 11 amino acids. J lost 8 bases, V lost 4 bases, and 0 bases had no gene match. Germline lookup yields CDR1 DFQATT and CDR2 SNEGSKA (reference sequence). CDR3 region: CSATSGGTQYF. The CDR3 region has the DNA TGCAGTGCTACTAGCGGGGGTACGCAGTATTTT.